The TCR beta chain described here comes from a study of blood T cell repertoires in COVID-19. In the study overall: Material from acute and convalescent COVID-19 was sourced from the United States, Italy and Spain. The analysed material was cDNA or gDNA that came from T cells, B-cell-depleted T cells, or PBMCs.

Per the authors' pipeline: Amplification from reference gene primers served as the basis for estimated nucleated cell counts. Sequencing was performed with immunoSEQ multiplex PCR; in TCRdb, only in-frame clones are kept and a portion is missing. The V and J calls and clone size come from that table; D and trimming were worked out from the DNA. The sample has about 210,000 clones, under 95% seen once; the top ten hold 1.2%. This clone was counted once. Germline V CDR1 and CDR2: LNHDA, SQIVND (reference sequence). The CDR3 loop spans 15 amino acids. Trimming took off 1 base at V and 4 bases at J, with 10 bases between the two ends.

V and J are TRBV19 and TRBJ2-2; perhaps TRBD1 as D (6 bases). The receptor was derived from a man aged 25-40 years with acute or convalescent COVID-19. Source material: peripheral blood. CDR3 bases: TGTGCCAGTAGTATAGCGGGACAAATCACCGGGGAGCTGTTTTTT. This translates into CASSIAGQITGELFF.